These 14 T cell receptor beta chains came from one sample sequenced in a study of identical twins. TCRdb independently ran MiXCR on the 5' RACE reads; one entry per CDR3 protein. The sample lists under 250,000 distinct CDR3 sequences; roughly 13% were seen once. These data were also filed under a second study, of yellow fever vaccine responses in identical twins.

The sample was memory (CD45RO+) T cells sorted from blood. The receptor set was obtained from a woman aged 18-30 years in good health.

This clonotype was detected only a few times. The chain is built from TRBV7-9 and TRBJ2-7; tentative D call: TRBD2 (7 bases). Trimming took 6 bases from V and 2 from J, leaving 14 bases between them. The CDR3 covers 14 residues. CDR1 and CDR2 (germline): SEHNR, FQNEAQ (reference sequence). For the CDR3, the DNA is TGTGCCAGCAGGGGGAGGGGGACCCCCTACGAGCAGTACTTC. Residues: CASRGRGTPYEQYF.

This clonotype has only a few counts. This chain connects TRBV21-1 to TRBJ2-2; TRBD1 reflects the table's D call only, with no check against the DNA. TRBV21-1 is reported as a pseudogene. CDR3 length: 17 amino acids. The CDR3 loop reads CASSKVTAPTCAGELFF. CDR3 nucleotides: TGTGCCAGCAGCAAAGTGACAGCCCCAACTTGTGCCGGGGAGCTGTTTTTT.

CDR3 sequence reads: CAWSGSGRRADTQYF. The DNA for the CDR3 is TGTGCCTGGAGTGGGAGCGGGAGACGTGCAGATACGCAGTATTTT. The chain employs TRBV30 and TRBJ2-3, with TRBD2 identical over 8 bases. From germline, CDR1 is GTSNPN and CDR2 SVGIG (reference sequence). The ends lost 1 base at V and 4 bases at J; junction bases unmatched: 7. This CDR3 contains 15 residues.

The genes are TRBV6-4 and TRBJ2-6; D unclear. V was clipped by 3 bases and J by 0 bases, with 9 bases between them. Per the germline V gene, CDR1 is MRHNA and CDR2 is SNTAGT. This CDR3 is built from 16 residues. The CDR3 sequence is CASSEGMGSGANVLTF. The CDR3 region has the DNA TGTGCCAGCAGTGAAGGTATGGGCTCTGGGGCCAACGTCCTGACTTTC.

This chain uses TRBV20-1 with TRBJ2-5; 7 bases align to TRBD1. After removal of 6 bases from V and 5 bases from J, the junction contained 6 bases not matched to a gene. This CDR3 comprises 12 residues. CDR1 and CDR2 from the germline V gene are DFQATT and SNEGSKA (reference sequence). CDR3 in amino acids: CSAQGGAETQYF. The CDR3 DNA reads TGCAGTGCCCAAGGGGGCGCGGAGACCCAGTACTTC.

This chain joins TRBV18 and TRBJ2-1; D ambiguous. Germline CDR1 KGHSH, CDR2 LQKENI. Trimming pared 3 bases from V and 0 bases from J, leaving 9 bases between. CDR3 size: 15 residues. The CDR3 region has the DNA TGTGCCAGCTCACCGAAAATGGACTCCTACAATGAGCAGTTCTTC. Amino acid sequence: CASSPKMDSYNEQFF. The full variable domain, with the rest looked up from reference TRBV18 and TRBJ2-1, is NAGVMQNPRHLVRRRGQEARLRCSPMKGHSHVYWYRQLPEEGLKFMVYLQKENIIDESGMPKERFSAEFPKEGPSILRIQQVVRGDSAAYFCASSPKMDSYNEQFFGPGTRLTVL.

The table lists this clonotype with a few counts. The CDR3 loop is CASRAQGGGYGYTF. The DNA of the CDR3 is TGTGCCAGCCGGGCTCAAGGGGGCGGCTATGGCTACACCTTC. This rearrangement joins TRBV3-1 to TRBJ1-2; TRBD1 matches at 7 bases. The V and J ends lost 8 bases and 4 bases, in that order; junction bases with no gene match: 10. Germline V gene data show CDR1 as LGHDT and CDR2 as YNNKEL (reference sequence). This CDR3 has 14 amino acids.

This clonotype came up many times. The genes are TRBV3-1 and TRBJ1-1; 7 positions agree with TRBD1. Germline V CDR1 and CDR2: LGHDT, YNNKEL (reference sequence). The CDR3 runs to 15 residues. Unmatched junction bases numbered 7, after V lost 1 base and J lost 5 bases. For the CDR3, the DNA is TGTGCCAGCAGCCAAGGGTTGACAGGGACGACTGAAGCTTTCTTT. Translated: CASSQGLTGTTEAFF.

The V and J genes are TRBV28 and TRBJ1-1, with TRBD1 as a possible D gene (6 bases). Trimming pared 2 bases from V and 7 bases from J, leaving 14 bases between. Germline V lookup: CDR1 MDHEN, CDR2 SYDVKM. The CDR3 totals 14 residues. The CDR3, as DNA: TGTGCCAGCAGTTTAGTTCAGGGGAAGGTTGAAGCTTTCTTT. Protein: CASSLVQGKVEAFF.

This clonotype was counted many times. The V and J genes are TRBV5-1 and TRBJ2-1; D is unclear. Trimming left V 0 bases short and J 0 bases short, with 13 bases between. Germline-derived CDR1 and CDR2 are SGHRS and YFSETQ. CDR3 length equals 17 residues. CDR3 DNA sequence: TGCGCCAGCAGCTTGGACAGCCCGTGGGTCTCCTACAATGAGCAGTTCTTC. This encodes CASSLDSPWVSYNEQFF.

The V and J genes are TRBV6-5 and TRBJ1-2; no clear D gene. This CDR3 region has 12 residues. Between the trimmed V and J ends, which lost 6 bases and 8 bases, there was a span of 13 bases. From germline, CDR1 is MNHEY and CDR2 SVGAGI. The CDR3 region is CASRTINQGYTF. DNA of the CDR3: TGTGCCAGCAGAACTATCAATCAGGGCTACACCTTC.

The CDR3 nucleotides read TGTGCCAGCAGCCCCCGGGGTAGTCGCGGGGGGGTTTCTAATGAGCAGTTCTTC. Translated, it gives CASSPRGSRGGVSNEQFF. The gene calls are TRBV11-2 and TRBJ2-1, with 9 bases matching TRBD2. CDR1 SGHAT and CDR2 FQNNGV come from the germline V gene. The ends lost 5 bases at V and 7 bases at J; junction bases unmatched: 18. This CDR3 is built from 18 residues.

This clonotype was seen only a few times. This rearrangement joins TRBV5-5 to TRBJ2-5, with D perhaps TRBD1 (5 bases). CDR3 length: 16 amino acids. Looked up from germline, CDR1 is SGHKS and CDR2 is YYEKEE (reference sequence). Trimming removed 1 base at V and 4 bases at J, with 17 bases between. As DNA, the CDR3 is TGTGCCAGCAGCTTGCGTACCGGCAGGGAAGGAGAGACCCAGTACTTC. It is translated as CASSLRTGREGETQYF.

This clonotype showed up many times. The chain recombines TRBV4-2 with TRBJ2-6; D remains ambiguous. Germline V gene sequence: CDR1 LGHNA, CDR2 YNFKEQ. This CDR3 region has 17 residues. With 1 base removed from V and 0 bases from J, the gap between germline ends came to 10 bases. In DNA form, the CDR3 reads TGTGCCAGCAGCCAAGTTGAGGAATTCTCTGGGGCCAACGTCCTGACTTTC. Amino acid sequence: CASSQVEEFSGANVLTF.